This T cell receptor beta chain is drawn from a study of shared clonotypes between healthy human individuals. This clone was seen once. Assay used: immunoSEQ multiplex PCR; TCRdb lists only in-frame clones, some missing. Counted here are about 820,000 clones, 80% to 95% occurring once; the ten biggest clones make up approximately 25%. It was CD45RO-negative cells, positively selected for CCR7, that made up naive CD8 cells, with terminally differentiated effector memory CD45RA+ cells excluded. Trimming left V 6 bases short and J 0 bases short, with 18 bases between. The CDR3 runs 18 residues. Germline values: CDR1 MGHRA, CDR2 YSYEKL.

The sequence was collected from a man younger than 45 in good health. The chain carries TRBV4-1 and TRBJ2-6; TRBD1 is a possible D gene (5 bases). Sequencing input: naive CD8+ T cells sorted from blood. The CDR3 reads CASSLRQGIFSGANVLTF. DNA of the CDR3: TGCGCCAGCAGTTTGAGGCAGGGAATATTCTCTGGGGCCAACGTCCTGACTTTC.